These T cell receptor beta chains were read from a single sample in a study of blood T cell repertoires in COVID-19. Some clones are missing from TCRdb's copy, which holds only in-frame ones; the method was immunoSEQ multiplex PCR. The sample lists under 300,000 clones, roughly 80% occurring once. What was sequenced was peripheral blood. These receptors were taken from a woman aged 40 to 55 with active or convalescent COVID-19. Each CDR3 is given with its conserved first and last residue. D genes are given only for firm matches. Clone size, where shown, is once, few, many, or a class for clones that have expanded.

DNA: TGCGCCAGCAGCTTGGGTTGGACAGGGGGGACCCAGTACTTC; CDR3: CASSLGWTGGTQYF; D: TRBD1; V: TRBV5-1; J: TRBJ2-5; size: once
DNA: TGTGCCAGCAGCCAAGAGAGGAGCACTTCTGAGACCCAGCATTTT; CDR3: CASSQERSTSETQHF; D: -; V: TRBV3-1/TRBV3-2; J: TRBJ1-5; size: few
DNA: TGTGCCATCGGGGACAGGGACAGCACAGATACGCAGTATTTT; CDR3: CAIGDRDSTDTQYF; D: TRBD1; V: TRBV10-3; J: TRBJ2-3; size: -
DNA: TGTGCCAGTAATCAAGACAGGGTAAGCAATCAGCCCCAGCATTTT; CDR3: CASNQDRVSNQPQHF; D: TRBD1; V: TRBV19; J: TRBJ1-5; size: -
DNA: TGTGCCAGCAGCCCGTTTTTGGTGGGAGAGAACACTGAAGCTTTCTTT; CDR3: CASSPFLVGENTEAFF; D: -; V: TRBV5-4; J: TRBJ1-1; size: -
DNA: TGTGCCAGCTCACCGAGGCGTAGTGGGTACCAAGAGACCCAGTACTTC; CDR3: CASSPRRSGYQETQYF; D: -; V: TRBV18; J: TRBJ2-5; size: -
DNA: TGCGCCAGCAGCCACCTCGGGAGGCACCTCACAGATACGCAGTATTTT; CDR3: CASSHLGRHLTDTQYF; D: TRBD2; V: TRBV4-1; J: TRBJ2-3; size: -
DNA: TGTGCCAGCAGAGAGACAGCCGACTATGGCTACACCTTC; CDR3: CASRETADYGYTF; D: -; V: TRBV2; J: TRBJ1-2; size: once
DNA: TGTGCCAGCAGTAGGGTACCTAGTCAGAGTAGCAATCAGCCCCAGCATTTT; CDR3: CASSRVPSQSSNQPQHF; D: -; V: TRBV19; J: TRBJ1-5; size: -
DNA: TGCGCCAGCAGCCAAGAATCTCCAGGCACCTACGAGCAGTACTTC; CDR3: CASSQESPGTYEQYF; D: -; V: TRBV4-1; J: TRBJ2-7; size: -
DNA: TGTGCCAGCAGTGACGCCAGATTCACCGGGGAGCTGTTTTTT; CDR3: CASSDARFTGELFF; D: -; V: TRBV6-4; J: TRBJ2-2; size: -
DNA: TGTGCCAGTCAACAGGGGGGGGCTTCTAATGAAAAACTGTTTTTT; CDR3: CASQQGGASNEKLFF; D: TRBD1; V: TRBV2; J: TRBJ1-4; size: -
DNA: TGTGCCAGCAGCCAAGGATCGGGGGTTTCGGGCGAGCAGTTCTTC; CDR3: CASSQGSGVSGEQFF; D: -; V: TRBV11-2; J: TRBJ2-1; size: -
DNA: TGTGCCAGCAGCCCCGGATGGAGGTTCTCTGGAAACACCATATATTTT; CDR3: CASSPGWRFSGNTIYF; D: -; V: TRBV28; J: TRBJ1-3; size: -
DNA: TGTGCCAGCAGCAAATCGCCCGCGGGCAGGGGCACTGAAGCTTTCTTT; CDR3: CASSKSPAGRGTEAFF; D: -; V: TRBV7-9; J: TRBJ1-1; size: -
DNA: TGTGCCAGCAGCCCGTATTCCTATGGCTACACCTTC; CDR3: CASSPYSYGYTF; D: -; V: TRBV9; J: TRBJ1-2; size: -
DNA: TGTGCCATCAGTTCTCGGACAGGACCGTACCTTAGCTCTGGGGCCAACGTCCTGACTTTC; CDR3: CAISSRTGPYLSSGANVLTF; D: TRBD1; V: TRBV10-3; J: TRBJ2-6; size: -
DNA: TGTGCCAGTAGTCCCCAGGACAGGGGGCCTAATGAAAAACTGTTTTTT; CDR3: CASSPQDRGPNEKLFF; D: TRBD1; V: TRBV19; J: TRBJ1-4; size: -
DNA: TGCAGCGCCATGGGAGAGGGTACTTCCGGGGAGCTGTTTTTT; CDR3: CSAMGEGTSGELFF; D: -; V: TRBV29-1; J: TRBJ2-2; size: few
DNA: TGTGCCAGCAGCTCAACTAGCGGGGGCGTTGAAGAGACCCAGTACTTC; CDR3: CASSSTSGGVEETQYF; D: TRBD2; V: TRBV5-6; J: TRBJ2-5; size: -
DNA: TGCGCCAGTTCCTCCGGGCAGGGCCTTAATGAAAAACTGTTTTTT; CDR3: CASSSGQGLNEKLFF; D: -; V: TRBV5-1; J: TRBJ1-4; size: -
DNA: TGCGCCAGCGGGTGGGAGGGGTTAGCTAATGAAAAACTGTTTTTT; CDR3: CASGWEGLANEKLFF; D: -; V: TRBV4-1; J: TRBJ1-4; size: -
DNA: TGTGCCAGCAGGCACTCCCCAGGGAACTATGGCTACACCTTC; CDR3: CASRHSPGNYGYTF; D: -; V: TRBV28; J: TRBJ1-2; size: -
DNA: TGTGCCAGCAACAACTTGAGGCGAGAAGCGAACACCGGGGAGCTGTTTTTT; CDR3: CASNNLRREANTGELFF; D: -; V: TRBV5-6; J: TRBJ2-2; size: -
DNA: TGCGCCAGCAGCAGGAGCAGCGGGGTGGCAGATACGCAGTATTTT; CDR3: CASSRSSGVADTQYF; D: TRBD2; V: TRBV5-1; J: TRBJ2-3; size: -
DNA: TGTGCCAGCAGCCCGTGGACTAGCGGAACCGGGGAGCTGTTTTTT; CDR3: CASSPWTSGTGELFF; D: TRBD2; V: TRBV5-4; J: TRBJ2-2; size: few
DNA: TGCAGCGTTGGGTCAGGAGGGATAGGGATATTC; CDR3: CSVGSGGIGIF; D: -; V: TRBV29-1; J: TRBJ1-2; size: once
DNA: TGTGCCAGCCTGGGGGCCAAAGGGCGGTCGGATACGCAGTATTTT; CDR3: CASLGAKGRSDTQYF; D: -; V: TRBV28; J: TRBJ2-3; size: -
DNA: TGTGCCAGCAGTGATATTTGGCAGGGGGCGTGGAATGAGCAGTTCTTC; CDR3: CASSDIWQGAWNEQFF; D: TRBD1; V: TRBV6-1; J: TRBJ2-1; size: -
DNA: TGCGCCAGCAGTCACCCCCGACAGGGGGCTTGTGAGCAGTACTTC; CDR3: CASSHPRQGACEQYF; D: TRBD1; V: TRBV23-1; J: TRBJ2-7; size: -
DNA: TGTGCCAGCATCTGGGCAGGGGGGTCCGGGGAGCTGTTTTTT; CDR3: CASIWAGGSGELFF; D: -; V: TRBV2; J: TRBJ2-2; size: once
DNA: TGTGCCAGCAGCCCGTCGTTTTCGGGTGGACTGAATTCACCCCTCCACTTT; CDR3: CASSPSFSGGLNSPLHF; D: -; V: TRBV5-6; J: TRBJ1-6; size: -
DNA: TGCGCCAGCAGCTTGGGACAGGCCCTTTCCACCGGGGAGCTGTTTTTT; CDR3: CASSLGQALSTGELFF; D: -; V: TRBV5-1; J: TRBJ2-2; size: -
DNA: TGTGCCAGTATGGGGACACTACTAAATCAGCCCCAGCATTTT; CDR3: CASMGTLLNQPQHF; D: -; V: TRBV19; J: TRBJ1-5; size: -
DNA: TGTGCCAGCACCAACCGGGACAGGGCCTACGAGCAGTACTTC; CDR3: CASTNRDRAYEQYF; D: TRBD1; V: TRBV28; J: TRBJ2-7; size: -
DNA: TGTGCCAGCAGTTTAACAGGGGGCGCGGATACGCAGTATTTT; CDR3: CASSLTGGADTQYF; D: TRBD1; V: TRBV27; J: TRBJ2-3; size: -
DNA: TGCGCCAGCAGCTCCCCACTAGCGGGGGGTACAGATACGCAGTATTTT; CDR3: CASSSPLAGGTDTQYF; D: TRBD2; V: TRBV5-1; J: TRBJ2-3; size: -
DNA: TGTGCCAGCTCACCACCGTACACCGACACCGGGGAGCTGTTTTTT; CDR3: CASSPPYTDTGELFF; D: -; V: TRBV18; J: TRBJ2-2; size: -
DNA: TGTGCCAGCAGCAGAACAGGGAATAGCAATCAGCCCCAGCATTTT; CDR3: CASSRTGNSNQPQHF; D: -; V: TRBV7-6; J: TRBJ1-5; size: -
DNA: TGTGCCAGCAGACATAGGGGCTTAGGCTCCTACGAGCAGTACTTC; CDR3: CASRHRGLGSYEQYF; D: -; V: TRBV13; J: TRBJ2-7; size: -
DNA: TGTGCCAGCAGCCTAGGGGGACAGGGAGGGCAAGAGACCCAGTACTTC; CDR3: CASSLGGQGGQETQYF; D: TRBD1; V: TRBV7-3; J: TRBJ2-5; size: few
DNA: TGTGCCTGGAGCAACAGGGCGGTTGAAGCTTTCTTT; CDR3: CAWSNRAVEAFF; D: -; V: TRBV30; J: TRBJ1-1; size: once
DNA: TGTGCCAGCAGCTTAGCGCGTCCTCCCTCCTACAATGAGCAGTTCTTC; CDR3: CASSLARPPSYNEQFF; D: -; V: TRBV7-2; J: TRBJ2-1; size: -
DNA: TGTGCCAGCAGCTTAACTGATACTTGGACAGGAGCAAATTACGAGCAGTACTTC; CDR3: CASSLTDTWTGANYEQYF; D: TRBD1; V: TRBV7-3; J: TRBJ2-7; size: -
DNA: TGTGCCAGCAACCGGGACAGGGCCCACAATGAGCAGTTCTTC; CDR3: CASNRDRAHNEQFF; D: TRBD1; V: TRBV6-4; J: TRBJ2-1; size: -
DNA: TGCGCCAGCAGCTTGAATCCGACAGCTGGAAACACCATATATTTT; CDR3: CASSLNPTAGNTIYF; D: -; V: TRBV5-1; J: TRBJ1-3; size: -
DNA: TGTGCCAGCAGCGTTGAGGGGGCTGGTGGAAACACCATATATTTT; CDR3: CASSVEGAGGNTIYF; D: TRBD1; V: TRBV9; J: TRBJ1-3; size: -
DNA: TGTGCCAGCAGCCAGCTGCGCCGAGCAGTGCGGTACGAGCAGTACTTC; CDR3: CASSQLRRAVRYEQYF; D: -; V: TRBV11-3; J: TRBJ2-7; size: -
DNA: TGTGCCAGCAGCCAAGGGGACATCAACACCGGGGAGCTGTTTTTT; CDR3: CASSQGDINTGELFF; D: -; V: TRBV3-1/TRBV3-2; J: TRBJ2-2; size: -
DNA: TGTGCCACCAGCAGAGGAGGGAACACTGAAGCTTTCTTT; CDR3: CATSRGGNTEAFF; D: -; V: TRBV15; J: TRBJ1-1; size: -
DNA: TGCGCCAGCAGCTTAAGGACATTGGACACAGATACGCAGTATTTT; CDR3: CASSLRTLDTDTQYF; D: -; V: TRBV5-1; J: TRBJ2-3; size: -
DNA: TGTGCCAGCAGTTTAGGCGGGGGGAGGACTGAAGCTTTCTTT; CDR3: CASSLGGGRTEAFF; D: -; V: TRBV27; J: TRBJ1-1; size: -
DNA: TGCGCCAGCAGCTCCCCAGGGGGAACTGAAGCTTTCTTT; CDR3: CASSSPGGTEAFF; D: TRBD1; V: TRBV5-1; J: TRBJ1-1; size: -
DNA: TGTGCCAGCAGCAACTACGGCAATGAGCAGTTCTTC; CDR3: CASSNYGNEQFF; D: -; V: TRBV11-3; J: TRBJ2-1; size: -
DNA: TGTGCCAGCAGTGCTATAGTAGGAGACAGTCGGGCCAAAAACATTCAGTACTTC; CDR3: CASSAIVGDSRAKNIQYF; D: -; V: TRBV27; J: TRBJ2-4; size: once
DNA: TGTGCCAGCAGTAGGGGGTTTGGGCCAAATGAGCAGTTCTTC; CDR3: CASSRGFGPNEQFF; D: -; V: TRBV6-5; J: TRBJ2-1; size: few
DNA: TGCAGCGTCAGAACGAATAGCAATCAGCCCCAGCATTTT; CDR3: CSVRTNSNQPQHF; D: -; V: TRBV29-1; J: TRBJ1-5; size: -
DNA: TGTGCCAGCAGCTCTACCCCTGCCGGGTACAATGAGCAGTTCTTC; CDR3: CASSSTPAGYNEQFF; D: -; V: TRBV5-6; J: TRBJ2-1; size: -